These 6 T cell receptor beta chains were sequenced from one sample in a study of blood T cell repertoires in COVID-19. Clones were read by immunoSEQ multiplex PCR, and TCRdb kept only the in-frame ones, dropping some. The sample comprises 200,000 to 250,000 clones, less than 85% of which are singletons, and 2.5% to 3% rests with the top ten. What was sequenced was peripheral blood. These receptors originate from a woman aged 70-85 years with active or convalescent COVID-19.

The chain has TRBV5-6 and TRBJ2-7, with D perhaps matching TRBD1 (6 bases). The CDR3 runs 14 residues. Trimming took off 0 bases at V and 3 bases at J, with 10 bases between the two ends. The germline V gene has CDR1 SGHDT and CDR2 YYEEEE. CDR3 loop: CASSLAGHVYEQYF. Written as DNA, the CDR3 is TGTGCCAGCAGCTTGGCGGGACACGTCTACGAGCAGTACTTC.

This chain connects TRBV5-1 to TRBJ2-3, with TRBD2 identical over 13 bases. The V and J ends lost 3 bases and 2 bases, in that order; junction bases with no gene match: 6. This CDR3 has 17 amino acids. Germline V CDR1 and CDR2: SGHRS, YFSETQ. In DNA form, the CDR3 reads TGCGCCAGCAGCTCCTCGGGACTAGCGGGAAACACAGATACGCAGTATTTT. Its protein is CASSSSGLAGNTDTQYF.

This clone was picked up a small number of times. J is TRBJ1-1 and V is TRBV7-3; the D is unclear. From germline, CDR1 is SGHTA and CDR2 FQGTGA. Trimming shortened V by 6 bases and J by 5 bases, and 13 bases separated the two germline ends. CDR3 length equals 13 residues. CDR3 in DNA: TGTGCCAGCAGTACGCGGGTAATGACTGAAGCTTTCTTT. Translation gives CASSTRVMTEAFF.

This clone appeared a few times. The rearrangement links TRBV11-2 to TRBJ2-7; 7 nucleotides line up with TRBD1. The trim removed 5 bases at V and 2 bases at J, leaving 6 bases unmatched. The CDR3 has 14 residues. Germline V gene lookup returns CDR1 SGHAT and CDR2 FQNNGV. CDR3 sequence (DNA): TGTGCCAGCAGCCTGCTGACAGGGCCCTACGAGCAGTACTTC. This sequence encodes CASSLLTGPYEQYF. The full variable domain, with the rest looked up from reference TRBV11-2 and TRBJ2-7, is EAGVAQSPRYKIIEKRQSVAFWCNPISGHATLYWYQQILGQGPKLLIQFQNNGVVDDSQLPKDRFSAERLKGVDSTLKIQPAKLEDSAVYLCASSLLTGPYEQYFGPGTRLTVT.

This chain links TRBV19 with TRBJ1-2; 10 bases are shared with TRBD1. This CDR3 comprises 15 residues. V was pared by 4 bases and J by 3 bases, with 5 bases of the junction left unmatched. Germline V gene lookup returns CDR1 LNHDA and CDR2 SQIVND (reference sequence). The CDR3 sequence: CASSRGTGEDYGYTF. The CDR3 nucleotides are TGTGCCAGTAGTAGAGGGACAGGGGAGGACTATGGCTACACCTTC. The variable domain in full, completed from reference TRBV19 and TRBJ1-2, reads DGGITQSPKYLFRKEGQNVTLSCEQNLNHDAMYWYRQDPGQGLRLIYYSQIVNDFQKGDIAEGYSVSREKKESFPLTVTSAQKNPTAFYLCASSRGTGEDYGYTFGSGTRLTVV.

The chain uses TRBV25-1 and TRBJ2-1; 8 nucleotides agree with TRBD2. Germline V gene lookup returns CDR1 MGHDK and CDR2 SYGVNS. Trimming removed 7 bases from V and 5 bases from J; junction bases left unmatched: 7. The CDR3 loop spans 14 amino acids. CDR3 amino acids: CASTGRGGDNEQFF. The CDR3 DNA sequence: TGTGCCAGCACGGGCCGGGGGGGTGACAATGAGCAGTTCTTC. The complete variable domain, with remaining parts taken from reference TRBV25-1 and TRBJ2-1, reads EADIYQTPRYLVIGTGKKITLECSQTMGHDKMYWYQQDPGMELHLIHYSYGVNSTEKGDLSSESTVSRIRTEHFPLTLESARPSHTSQYLCASTGRGGDNEQFFGPGTRLTVL.